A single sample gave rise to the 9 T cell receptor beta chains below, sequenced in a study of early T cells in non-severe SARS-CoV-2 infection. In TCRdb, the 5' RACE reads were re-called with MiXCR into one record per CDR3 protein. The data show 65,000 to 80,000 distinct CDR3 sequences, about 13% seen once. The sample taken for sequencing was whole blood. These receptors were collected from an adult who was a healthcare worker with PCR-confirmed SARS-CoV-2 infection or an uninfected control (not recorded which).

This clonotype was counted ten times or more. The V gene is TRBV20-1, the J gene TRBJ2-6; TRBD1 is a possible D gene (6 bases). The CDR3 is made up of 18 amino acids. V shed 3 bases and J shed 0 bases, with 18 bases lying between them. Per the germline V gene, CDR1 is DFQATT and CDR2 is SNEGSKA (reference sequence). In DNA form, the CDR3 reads TGCAGTGCTAGTTCCTTGGTTGGGGGCAGCTCTGGGGCCAACGTCCTGACTTTC. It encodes CSASSLVGGSSGANVLTF.

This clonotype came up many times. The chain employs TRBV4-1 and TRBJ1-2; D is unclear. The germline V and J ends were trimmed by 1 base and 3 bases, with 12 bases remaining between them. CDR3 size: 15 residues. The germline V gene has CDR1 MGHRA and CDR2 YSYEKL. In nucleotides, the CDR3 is TGCGCCAGCAGCCAAGGAAGTCGGGCAGACTATGGCTACACCTTC. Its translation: CASSQGSRADYGYTF.

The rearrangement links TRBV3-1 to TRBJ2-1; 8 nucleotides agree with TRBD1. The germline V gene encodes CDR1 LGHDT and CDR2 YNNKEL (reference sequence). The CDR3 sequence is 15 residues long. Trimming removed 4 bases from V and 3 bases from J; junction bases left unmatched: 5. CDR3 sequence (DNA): TGTGCCAGCAGCCCCGGGACAGGAGACTACAATGAGCAGTTCTTC. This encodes CASSPGTGDYNEQFF.

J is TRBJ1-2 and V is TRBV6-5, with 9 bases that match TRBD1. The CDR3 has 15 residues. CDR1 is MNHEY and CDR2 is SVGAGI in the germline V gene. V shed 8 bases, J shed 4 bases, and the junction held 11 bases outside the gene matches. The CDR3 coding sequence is TGTGCCAGCGGGGGACAGGGACAGGCGGGCTATGGCTACACCTTC. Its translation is CASGGQGQAGYGYTF.

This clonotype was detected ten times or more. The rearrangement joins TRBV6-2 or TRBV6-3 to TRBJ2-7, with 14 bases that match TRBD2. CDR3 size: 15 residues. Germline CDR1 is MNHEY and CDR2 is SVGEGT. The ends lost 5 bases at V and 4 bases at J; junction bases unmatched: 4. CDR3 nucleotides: TGTGCCAGCAGTACGAGGACTAGCGGGAGGTACGAGCAGTACTTC. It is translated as CASSTRTSGRYEQYF.

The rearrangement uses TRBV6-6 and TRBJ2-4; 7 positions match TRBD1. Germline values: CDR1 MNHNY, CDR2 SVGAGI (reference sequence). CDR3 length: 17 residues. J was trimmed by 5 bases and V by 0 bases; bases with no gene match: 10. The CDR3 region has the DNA TGTGCCAGCAGTTACTCCCGACAGGGTATAGTTCAAAACATTCAGTACTTC. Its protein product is CASSYSRQGIVQNIQYF.

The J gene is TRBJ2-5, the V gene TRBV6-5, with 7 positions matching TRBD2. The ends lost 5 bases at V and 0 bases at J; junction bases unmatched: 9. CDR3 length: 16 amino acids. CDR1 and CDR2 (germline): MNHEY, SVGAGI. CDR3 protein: CASSTPRRGYQETQYF. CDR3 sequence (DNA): TGTGCCAGCAGTACTCCCCGGCGGGGGTACCAAGAGACCCAGTACTTC.

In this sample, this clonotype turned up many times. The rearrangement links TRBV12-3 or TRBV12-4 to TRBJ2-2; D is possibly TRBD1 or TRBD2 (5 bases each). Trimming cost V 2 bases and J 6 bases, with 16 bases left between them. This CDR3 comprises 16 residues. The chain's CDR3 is CASSLSLRGSAGELFF. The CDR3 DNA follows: TGTGCCAGCAGTTTAAGTCTGAGGGGCTCGGCCGGGGAGCTGTTTTTT.

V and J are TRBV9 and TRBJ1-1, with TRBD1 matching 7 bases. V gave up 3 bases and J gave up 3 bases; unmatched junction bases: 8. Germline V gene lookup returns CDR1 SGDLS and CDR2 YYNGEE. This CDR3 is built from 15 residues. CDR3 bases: TGTGCCAGCAGCGGGCGGGACAGCGTCGACACTGAAGCTTTCTTT. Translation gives CASSGRDSVDTEAFF.